What follows are 16 T cell receptor beta chains derived from one specimen sequenced in a study of T-cell memory formation after mild COVID-19. In TCRdb, the 5' RACE reads were re-called with MiXCR into one record per CDR3 protein. Here the sample spans hundreds of thousands of distinct CDR3 sequences, under 25% being singletons. Input material: PBMCs or a T cell subset sorted from them (not recorded which). The receptors shown here come from an adult woman who had mild COVID-19 (a few samples of this study predate the infection). Cell type and time point are not known.

V is TRBV6-6 and J is TRBJ1-6, with D perhaps matching TRBD1 (6 bases). CDR3 size: 15 residues. CDR1 and CDR2 from the germline V gene are MNHNY and SVGAGI (reference sequence). Trimming pared 2 bases from V and 6 bases from J, leaving 11 bases between. CDR3 sequence (DNA): TGTGCCAGCAGTTACATACAGGGTGGTAATTCACCCCTCCACTTT. This codes for CASSYIQGGNSPLHF.

This clonotype came up a few times. The V gene is TRBV9, the J gene TRBJ2-1; D is possibly TRBD2 (5 bases). V lost 0 bases and J lost 7, with 17 bases in between. This CDR3 comprises 16 residues. Germline values: CDR1 SGDLS, CDR2 YYNGEE. CDR3 amino acids: CASSVDGEIRVNEQFF. The CDR3 DNA sequence: TGTGCCAGCAGCGTAGACGGGGAGATCAGAGTTAATGAGCAGTTCTTC. The variable domain in full, with the rest retrieved from reference TRBV9 and TRBJ2-1, is DSGVTQTPKHLITATGQRVTLRCSPRSGDLSVYWYQQSLDQGLQFLIQYYNGEERAKGNILERFSAQQFPDLHSELNLSSLELGDSALYFCASSVDGEIRVNEQFFGPGTRLTVL.

This clonotype was observed a handful of times. The chain is built from TRBV24-1 and TRBJ1-2; D is perhaps TRBD1 (6 bases). CDR1 is KGHDR and CDR2 is SFDVKD in the germline V gene. The CDR3 sequence is 15 residues long. The V gene lost 4 bases and the J gene lost 8 bases, with 19 bases spanning the gap. The CDR3 bases are TGTGCCACCAGTGAAGTAGATACTGGCAGGGGAGGCTACACCTTC. Translating gives CATSEVDTGRGGYTF.

This clonotype was found a few times. V and J are TRBV20-1 and TRBJ2-1; D gene unclear. The V and J ends lost 0 bases and 13 bases respectively, with 10 bases between them. Germline CDR1 and CDR2: DFQATT and SNEGSKA (reference sequence). The CDR3 extends over 11 amino acids. CDR3 DNA: TGCAGTGCTAGAGATTCGAGGCTTCAGTTCTTC. Protein: CSARDSRLQFF.

The V call is TRBV27, the J call TRBJ2-3, with 11 nucleotides matching TRBD2. This CDR3 has 13 amino acids. Trimming cost V 11 bases and J 3 bases; bases outside gene matches: 4. Germline CDR1 is MNHEY and CDR2 is SMNVEV (reference sequence). In DNA, the CDR3 is TGTGCCGTGACTAGCGGGAAAACAGATACGCAGTATTTT. It encodes CAVTSGKTDTQYF.

This chain connects TRBV7-3 to TRBJ2-1; 10 bases agree with TRBD2. V gave up 5 bases and J gave up 4 bases; unmatched junction bases: 5. This CDR3 is 15 amino acids long. Germline assignment: CDR1 SGHTA and CDR2 FQGTGA. The CDR3 nucleotides read TGTGCCAGCAGCCAGAGCGGGGGGGGATACAATGAGCAGTTCTTC. Translation: CASSQSGGGYNEQFF.

This clonotype came up many times. The CDR3 protein is CASRQGFREQYF. The DNA of the CDR3 is TGTGCCAGCAGACAGGGATTCCGCGAGCAGTACTTC. The rearrangement links TRBV25-1 to TRBJ2-7; D possibly corresponds to TRBD1 (6 bases). This CDR3 is built from 12 residues. Between the trimmed V and J ends, which lost 6 bases and 6 bases, there was a span of 12 bases. The germline CDR1 and CDR2 sequences are MGHDK and SYGVNS.

This clonotype appeared a few times. The chain combines TRBV10-3 with TRBJ2-5; TRBD2 aligns across 14 bases. This CDR3 region has 15 residues. V dropped 4 bases and J dropped 3; count of bases not matched to a gene: 1. Germline CDR1 ENHRY, CDR2 SYGVKD. CDR3 protein: CAISGLAGGEETQYF. The CDR3, as DNA: TGTGCCATCAGTGGACTAGCGGGAGGGGAAGAGACCCAGTACTTC.

Only a few counts were recorded for this clonotype. This sequence joins TRBV20-1 and TRBJ2-2; TRBD2 might be the D (6 bases). Deletions cut 5 bases from V and 6 bases from J, with 28 bases between. The CDR3 covers 18 residues. Germline V lookup: CDR1 DFQATT, CDR2 SNEGSKA (reference sequence). The CDR3 nucleotides read TGCAGTGCTGCGGCTTTTCGCGGGAACCCCGCAATATCCGGGGAGCTGTTTTTT. It is translated as CSAAAFRGNPAISGELFF.

This clonotype was observed many times. Here the CDR3 DNA reads TGCAGCGTTGAATGGGACACTGAAGCTTTCTTT. Its translation is CSVEWDTEAFF. This rearrangement joins TRBV29-1 to TRBJ1-1, with no clear D. Germline CDR1 SQVTM, CDR2 ANQGSEA. V was cut by 2 bases and J by 3 bases, with 4 bases left in between. The CDR3 is 11 amino acids.

This chain links TRBV4-2 with TRBJ1-1; D ambiguous. The CDR3 contains 15 residues. The germline gives CDR1 LGHNA, CDR2 YNFKEQ. Between the trimmed V and J ends, which lost 0 bases and 1 base, there was a span of 9 bases. CDR3 residues: CASSQDETENTEAFF. The CDR3 nucleotides are TGTGCCAGCAGCCAAGATGAGACTGAGAACACTGAAGCTTTCTTT.

The chain couples TRBV3-1 to TRBJ2-3; tentative D call: TRBD2 (5 bases). The ends were cut back, 1 base at V and 10 bases at J, with 9 bases in the middle. The CDR3 sequence is 12 residues long. Germline V CDR1 and CDR2: LGHDT, YNNKEL (reference sequence). CDR3 in amino acids: CASSQVGVSQYF. The DNA of the CDR3 is TGTGCCAGCAGCCAAGTGGGAGTATCGCAGTATTTT.

The chain combines TRBV30 with TRBJ2-1; 7 bases fit TRBD1. The V gene end was trimmed by 2 bases and the J gene end by 1 base; junction bases not matched to a gene: 2. The CDR3 contains 14 residues. CDR1 is GTSNPN and CDR2 is SVGIG in the germline V gene (reference sequence). As DNA, the CDR3 is TGTGCCTGGAGTAAGACAGGGTCCTACAATGAGCAGTTCTTC. It specifies CAWSKTGSYNEQFF.

The rearrangement joins TRBV2 to TRBJ2-7, with D perhaps TRBD1 (7 bases). Germline V lookup: CDR1 SNHLY, CDR2 FYNNEI. V lost 10 bases and J lost 4, with 14 bases in between. The CDR3 sequence is 12 residues long. The CDR3 spells CAIGGQIYEQYF. The CDR3 nucleotides are TGTGCCATCGGGGGACAGATTTACGAGCAGTACTTC.

The chain is built from TRBV5-1 and TRBJ2-1; 8 bases are shared with TRBD2. This CDR3 is built from 13 residues. Trimming took 4 bases from V and 10 from J; bases not matched to a gene: 7. The germline gives CDR1 SGHRS, CDR2 YFSETQ. In nucleotides, the CDR3 is TGCGCCAGCAGCGAGTGGCGGGGGGTAGAGCAGTTCTTC. This codes for CASSEWRGVEQFF.

The genes are TRBV7-9 and TRBJ2-3; D remains unclear. This CDR3 has 14 amino acids. Trimming shortened V by 7 bases and J by 4 bases, and 15 bases separated the two germline ends. In germline, CDR1 is SEHNR, CDR2 FQNEAQ (reference sequence). The CDR3 protein is CASTFGVSADTQYF. CDR3 coding DNA: TGTGCCAGCACCTTTGGGGTTTCGGCAGATACGCAGTATTTT. Together with reference TRBV7-9 and TRBJ2-3, the CDR3 gives the full variable domain: DTGVSQNPRHKITKRGQNVTFRCDPISEHNRLYWYRQTLGQGPEFLTYFQNEAQLEKSRLLSDRFSAERPKGSFSTLEIQRTEQGDSAMYLCASTFGVSADTQYFGPGTRLTVL.